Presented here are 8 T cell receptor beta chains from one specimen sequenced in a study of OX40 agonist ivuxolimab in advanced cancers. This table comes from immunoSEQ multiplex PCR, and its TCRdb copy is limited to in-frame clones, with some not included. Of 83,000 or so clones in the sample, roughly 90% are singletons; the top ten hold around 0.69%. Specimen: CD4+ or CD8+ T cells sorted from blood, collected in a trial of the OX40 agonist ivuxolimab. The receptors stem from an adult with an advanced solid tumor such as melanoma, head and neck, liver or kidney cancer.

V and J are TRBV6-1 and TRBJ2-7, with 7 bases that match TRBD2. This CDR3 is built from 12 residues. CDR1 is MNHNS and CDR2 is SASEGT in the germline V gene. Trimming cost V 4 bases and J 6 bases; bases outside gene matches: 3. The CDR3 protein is CASSVERGEQYF. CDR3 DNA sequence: TGTGCCAGCAGTGTGGAGCGGGGCGAGCAGTACTTC.

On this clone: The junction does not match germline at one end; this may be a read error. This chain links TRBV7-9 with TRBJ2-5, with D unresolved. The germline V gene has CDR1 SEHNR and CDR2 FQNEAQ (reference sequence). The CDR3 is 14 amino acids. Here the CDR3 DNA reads TGTGCCAACAGCTTAGGTAACAGCAAAGAGACCCAGTACTTC. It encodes CANSLGNSKETQYF.

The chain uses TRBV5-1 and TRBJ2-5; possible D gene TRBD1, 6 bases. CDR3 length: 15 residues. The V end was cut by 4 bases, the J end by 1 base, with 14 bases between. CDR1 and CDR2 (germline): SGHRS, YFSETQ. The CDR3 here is CASSLARGGQETQYF. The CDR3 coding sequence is TGCGCCAGCAGCCTCGCCAGGGGTGGCCAAGAGACCCAGTACTTC.

CDR3 protein: CASENTYYGYTF. The CDR3 nucleotides read TGTGCCAGTGAAAACACGTACTATGGCTACACCTTC. The V and J genes are TRBV28 and TRBJ1-2; D gene uncertain. V was shortened by 9 bases and J by 3 bases, with 11 bases between the two germline ends. Germline V lookup: CDR1 MDHEN, CDR2 SYDVKM. The length of the CDR3 is 12 residues.

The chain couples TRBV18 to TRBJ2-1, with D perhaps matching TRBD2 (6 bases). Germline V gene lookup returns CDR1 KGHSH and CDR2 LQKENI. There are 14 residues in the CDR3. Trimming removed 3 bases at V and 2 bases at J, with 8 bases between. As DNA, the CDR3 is TGTGCCAGCTCACCCCGCGGGGCCTACAATGAGCAGTTCTTC. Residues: CASSPRGAYNEQFF.

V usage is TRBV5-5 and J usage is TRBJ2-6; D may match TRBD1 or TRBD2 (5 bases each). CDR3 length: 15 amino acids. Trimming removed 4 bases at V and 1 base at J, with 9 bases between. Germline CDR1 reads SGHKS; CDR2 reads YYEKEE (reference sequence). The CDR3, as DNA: TGTGCCAGCAGCCTGAGGGGATCTGGGGCCAACGTCCTGACTTTC. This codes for CASSLRGSGANVLTF. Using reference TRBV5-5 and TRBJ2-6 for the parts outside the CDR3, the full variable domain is DAGVTQSPTHLIKTRGQQVTLRCSPISGHKSVSWYQQVLGQGPQFIFQYYEKEERGRGNFPDRFSARQFPNYSSELNVNALLLGDSALYLCASSLRGSGANVLTFGAGSRLTVL.

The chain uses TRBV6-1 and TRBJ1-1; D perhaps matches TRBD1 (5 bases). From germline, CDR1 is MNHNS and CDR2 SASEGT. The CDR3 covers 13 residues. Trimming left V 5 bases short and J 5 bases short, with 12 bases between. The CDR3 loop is CASSPGLGTEAFF. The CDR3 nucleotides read TGTGCCAGCAGTCCAGGGTTGGGTACTGAAGCTTTCTTT.

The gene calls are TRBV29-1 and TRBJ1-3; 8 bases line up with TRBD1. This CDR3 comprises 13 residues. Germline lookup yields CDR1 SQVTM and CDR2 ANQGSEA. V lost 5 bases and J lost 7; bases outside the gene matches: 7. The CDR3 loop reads CSVTQGAGNTIYF. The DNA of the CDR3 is TGCAGCGTTACCCAGGGGGCGGGTAACACCATATATTTT. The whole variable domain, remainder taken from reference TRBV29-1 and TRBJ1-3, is SAVISQKPSRDICQRGTSLTIQCQVDSQVTMMFWYRQQPGQSLTLIATANQGSEATYESGFVIDKFPISRPNLTFSTLTVSNMSPEDSSIYLCSVTQGAGNTIYFGEGSWLTVV.